These 8 T cell receptor beta chains originate from one sample sequenced in a study of vaccination and CD4 T cells after COVID-19. Treatment reported: approximately 10-day PBMC culture with coronavirus spike peptide pools or control peptides (ViraFEST assay). For these TCRs, the target antigens are not known. Cultured CD4+ T cells had their DNA profiled by the Oncomine TCR Beta short-read assay. TCRdb reprocessed the PCR reads with MiXCR, giving one entry per CDR3 protein. The data hold approximately 19,000 distinct CDR3 sequences, with roughly 51% observed a single time. What was sequenced was CD4+ T cells from blood, cultured in vitro. All receptors come from a human donor who had recovered from COVID-19.

This chain connects TRBV7-8 to TRBJ1-4; D uncertain. CDR1 is SGHVS, CDR2 FQNEAQ, per germline. CDR3 size: 15 residues. V was shortened by 1 base and J by 7 bases, with 13 bases between the two germline ends. In DNA, the CDR3 is TGTGCCAGCAGCTTAGGTCGGATGTCAGGTGAAAAACTGTTTTTT. This sequence encodes CASSLGRMSGEKLFF. Drawing the rest from reference TRBV7-8 and TRBJ1-4, the complete variable domain is GAGVSQSPRYKVAKRGQDVALRCDPISGHVSLFWYQQALGQGPEFLTYFQNEAQLDKSGLPSDRFFAERPEGSVSTLKIQRTQQEDSAVYLCASSLGRMSGEKLFFGSGTQLSVL.

There are a few counts of this clonotype. The CDR3 DNA follows: TGTGCCAGTGGGGGGACAGGGGGTGATGGCTACACCTTC. Translation gives CASGGTGGDGYTF. V gene TRBV19 combines with J gene TRBJ1-2, with 11 bases fitting TRBD1. With 8 bases clipped from V and 6 bases from J, the junction kept 5 bases outside the gene matches. Germline-derived CDR1 and CDR2 are LNHDA and SQIVND (reference sequence). The CDR3 covers 13 residues.

This chain links TRBV3-1 with TRBJ2-1; 7 nucleotides line up with TRBD2. Germline CDR1 is LGHDT and CDR2 is YNNKEL (reference sequence). The CDR3 totals 14 residues. J lost 8 bases, V lost 4 bases, and 8 bases had no gene match. The CDR3: CASSLSGMGDEQFF. DNA for the CDR3: TGTGCCAGCAGCCTCAGCGGGATGGGGGATGAGCAGTTCTTC.

The table lists this clonotype with a few counts. The chain combines TRBV20-1 with TRBJ2-5; D gene uncertain. CDR3 size: 16 residues. Between the trimmed V and J ends, which lost 0 bases and 5 bases, there was a span of 19 bases. CDR1 is DFQATT, CDR2 SNEGSKA, per germline (reference sequence). This CDR3 reads CSARDPLGRALETQYF. The CDR3 DNA reads TGCAGTGCTAGAGATCCCCTAGGTAGGGCCCTGGAGACCCAGTACTTC.

The J gene is TRBJ2-2, the V gene TRBV7-8; D is uncertain. The CDR3 runs to 14 residues. The V gene lost 5 bases and the J gene lost 4 bases, with 11 bases spanning the gap. In germline, CDR1 is SGHVS, CDR2 FQNEAQ. Written as DNA, the CDR3 is TGTGCCAGCAGCCCCCAGTCAACCACCGGGGAGCTGTTTTTT. Translation gives CASSPQSTTGELFF.

V is TRBV12-3 or TRBV12-4 and J is TRBJ1-5; 8 nucleotides match TRBD1. CDR3 length equals 14 residues. With V trimmed by 6 bases and J by 4 bases, 5 bases remained unmatched. The DNA for the CDR3 is TGTGCCAGCAGCAAACGGACAGGGAATCAGCCCCAGCATTTT. This sequence encodes CASSKRTGNQPQHF.

This clonotype was counted a few times. The rearrangement links TRBV20-1 to TRBJ1-4, with D maybe TRBD1 (5 bases). The CDR3 consists of 15 residues. V was shortened by 3 bases and J by 7 bases, with 18 bases between the two germline ends. Germline V gene data show CDR1 as DFQATT and CDR2 as SNEGSKA (reference sequence). The CDR3, as DNA: TGCAGTGCTAGGGTCCACGGCAGGGTTGGTGAAAAACTGTTTTTT. It yields the protein CSARVHGRVGEKLFF.

The chain has TRBV5-1 and TRBJ1-6, with D hard to call. V lost 6 bases, J lost 11 bases, and 15 bases lay in between. The CDR3 consists of 13 residues. CDR1 is SGHRS, CDR2 YFSETQ, per germline. The CDR3 region is CASTTWPGTPLHF. CDR3 DNA: TGCGCCAGCACCACTTGGCCTGGGACACCCCTCCACTTT. Based on the CDR3 plus reference TRBV5-1 and TRBJ1-6, the full variable domain is KAGVTQTPRYLIKTRGQQVTLSCSPISGHRSVSWYQQTPGQGLQFLFEYFSETQRNKGNFPGRFSGRQFSNSRSEMNVSTLELGDSALYLCASTTWPGTPLHFGNGTRLTVT.